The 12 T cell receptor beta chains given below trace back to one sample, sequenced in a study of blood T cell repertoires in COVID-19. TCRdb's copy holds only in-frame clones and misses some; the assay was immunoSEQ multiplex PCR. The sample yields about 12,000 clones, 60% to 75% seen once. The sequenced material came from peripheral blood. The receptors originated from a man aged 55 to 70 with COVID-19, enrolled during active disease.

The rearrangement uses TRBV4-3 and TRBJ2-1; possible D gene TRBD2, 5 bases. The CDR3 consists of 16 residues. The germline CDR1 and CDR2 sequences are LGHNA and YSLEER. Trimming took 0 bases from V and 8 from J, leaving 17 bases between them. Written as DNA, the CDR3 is TGCGCCAGCAGCCAAGATGTCCCGGGAATGGTAGATGAGCAGTTCTTC. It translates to CASSQDVPGMVDEQFF.

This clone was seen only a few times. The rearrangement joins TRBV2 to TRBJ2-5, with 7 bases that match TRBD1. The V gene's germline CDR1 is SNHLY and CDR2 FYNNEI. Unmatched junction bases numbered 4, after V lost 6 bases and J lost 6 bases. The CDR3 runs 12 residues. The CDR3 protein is CASRGTAKTQYF. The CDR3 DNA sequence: TGTGCCAGCAGGGGGACAGCGAAGACCCAGTACTTC. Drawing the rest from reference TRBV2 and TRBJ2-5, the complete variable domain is EPEVTQTPSHQVTQMGQEVILRCVPISNHLYFYWYRQILGQKVEFLVSFYNNEISEKSEIFDDQFSVERPDGSNFTLKIRSTKLEDSAMYFCASRGTAKTQYFGPGTRLLVL.

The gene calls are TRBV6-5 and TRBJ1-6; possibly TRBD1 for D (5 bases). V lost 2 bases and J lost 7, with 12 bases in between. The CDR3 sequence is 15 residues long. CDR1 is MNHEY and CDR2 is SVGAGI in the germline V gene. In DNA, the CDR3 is TGTGCCAGCAGTTACAGGGGTGCGAGGAATTCACCCCTCCACTTT. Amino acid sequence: CASSYRGARNSPLHF.

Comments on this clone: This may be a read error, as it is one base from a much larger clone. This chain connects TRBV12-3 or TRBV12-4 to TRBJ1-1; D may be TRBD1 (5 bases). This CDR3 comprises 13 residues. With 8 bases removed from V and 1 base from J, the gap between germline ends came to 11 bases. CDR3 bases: TGTGCCAGCGGGGCAGCGAAGAACACTGAAGCTTTCTTT. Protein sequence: CASGAAKNTEAFF.

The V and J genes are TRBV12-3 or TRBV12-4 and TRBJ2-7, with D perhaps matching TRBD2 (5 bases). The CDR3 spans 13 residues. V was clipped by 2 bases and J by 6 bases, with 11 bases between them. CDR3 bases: TGTGCCAGCAGTTTAAAGGGAGTGGGCGAGCAGTACGTC. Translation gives CASSLKGVGEQYV.

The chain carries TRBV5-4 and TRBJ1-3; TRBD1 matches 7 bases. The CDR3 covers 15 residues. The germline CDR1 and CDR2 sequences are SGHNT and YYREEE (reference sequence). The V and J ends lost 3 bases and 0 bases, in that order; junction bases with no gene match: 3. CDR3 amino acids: CASSWGQSSGNTIYF. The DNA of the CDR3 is TGTGCCAGCAGCTGGGGACAGAGCTCTGGAAACACCATATATTTT.

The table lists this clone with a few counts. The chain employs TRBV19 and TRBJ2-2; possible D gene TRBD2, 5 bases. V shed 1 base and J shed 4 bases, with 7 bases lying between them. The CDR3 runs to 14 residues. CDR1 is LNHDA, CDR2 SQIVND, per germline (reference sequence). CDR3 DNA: TGTGCCAGTAGTATAGGGGCGGGCACCGGGGAGCTGTTTTTT. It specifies CASSIGAGTGELFF.

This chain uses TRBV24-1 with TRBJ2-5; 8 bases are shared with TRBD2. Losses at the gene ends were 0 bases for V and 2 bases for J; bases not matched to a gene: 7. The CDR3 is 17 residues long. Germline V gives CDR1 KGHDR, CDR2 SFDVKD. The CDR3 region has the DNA TGTGCCACCAGTGATTTGACTAGCGGCGTAGGTCAAGAGACCCAGTACTTC. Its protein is CATSDLTSGVGQETQYF.

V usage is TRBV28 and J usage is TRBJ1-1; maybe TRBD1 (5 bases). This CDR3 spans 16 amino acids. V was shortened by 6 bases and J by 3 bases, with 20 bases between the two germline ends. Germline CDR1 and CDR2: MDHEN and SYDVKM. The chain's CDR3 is CASSPLGGLEDTEAFF. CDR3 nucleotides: TGTGCCAGCAGCCCGTTGGGGGGTCTGGAGGACACTGAAGCTTTCTTT.

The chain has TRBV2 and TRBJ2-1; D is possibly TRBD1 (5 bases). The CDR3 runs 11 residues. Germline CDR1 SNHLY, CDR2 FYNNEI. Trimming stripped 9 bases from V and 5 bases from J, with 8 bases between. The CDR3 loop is CARGRDNEQFF. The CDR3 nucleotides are TGTGCCAGAGGCAGGGACAATGAGCAGTTCTTC. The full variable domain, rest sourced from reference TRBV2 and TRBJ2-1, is EPEVTQTPSHQVTQMGQEVILRCVPISNHLYFYWYRQILGQKVEFLVSFYNNEISEKSEIFDDQFSVERPDGSNFTLKIRSTKLEDSAMYFCARGRDNEQFFGPGTRLTVL.

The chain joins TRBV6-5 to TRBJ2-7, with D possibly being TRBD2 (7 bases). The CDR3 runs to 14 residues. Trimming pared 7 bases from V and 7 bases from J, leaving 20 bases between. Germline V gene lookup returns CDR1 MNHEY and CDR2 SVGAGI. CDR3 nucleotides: TGTGCCAGCAACCCCGGGGCGGGGGCTTTAGAGCAGTACTTC. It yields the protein CASNPGAGALEQYF.

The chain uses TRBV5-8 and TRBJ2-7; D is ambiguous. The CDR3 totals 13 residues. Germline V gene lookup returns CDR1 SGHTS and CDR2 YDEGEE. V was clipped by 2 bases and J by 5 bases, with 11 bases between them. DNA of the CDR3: TGTGCCAGCAGCTTTCGACATTTCGACGAGCAGTACTTC. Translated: CASSFRHFDEQYF. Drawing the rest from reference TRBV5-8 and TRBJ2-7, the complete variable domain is EAGVTQSPTHLIKTRGQQATLRCSPISGHTSVYWYQQALGLGLQFLLWYDEGEERNRGNFPPRFSGRQFPNYSSELNVNALELEDSALYLCASSFRHFDEQYFGPGTRLTVT.